These 23 T cell receptor beta chains were all obtained from the same sample, sequenced in a study of Graves' ophthalmopathy and Graves' hyperthyroidism. Scientists amplified the TCR beta CDR3 regions from RNA transcripts. Scientists carried out first-round RT-PCR using HTBI primers and then a second-round multiplex PCR. From the multiplex PCR reads, TCRdb called clonotypes with MiXCR, one entry per CDR3 protein. The sample holds 500,000 to 700,000 distinct CDR3 sequences, about 20% seen once. What was sequenced was peripheral blood. These receptors all stem from a woman aged 18-29 years with stable Graves' hyperthyroidism. Some clones in this sample may be carry-over from other donors' samples.

This clonotype was observed at least ten times. The gene calls are TRBV12-3 or TRBV12-4 and TRBJ2-7; TRBD2 matches 9 bases. V lost 5 bases, J lost 4 bases, and 9 bases stayed unmatched. CDR3 length equals 15 residues. This CDR3 is CASSPPAGGPYEQYF. In DNA, the CDR3 is TGTGCCAGCAGTCCCCCAGCGGGGGGACCTTACGAGCAGTACTTC.

This clonotype was seen at least ten times. The chain recombines TRBV6-1 with TRBJ2-2; D possibly corresponds to TRBD2 (6 bases). This CDR3 has 17 residues. Germline CDR1 reads MNHNS; CDR2 reads SASEGT. The germline V and J ends were trimmed by 2 bases and 4 bases, with 17 bases remaining between them. The chain's CDR3 is CASSEPRGLRGTGELFF. CDR3 DNA: TGTGCCAGCAGTGAACCCCGGGGACTGCGGGGCACCGGGGAGCTGTTTTTT.

This clonotype was observed many times. The chain joins TRBV5-1 to TRBJ1-1, with a tentative D call TRBD1 (5 bases). In germline, CDR1 is SGHRS, CDR2 YFSETQ. The V gene lost 4 bases and the J gene lost 3 bases, with 13 bases spanning the gap. This CDR3 is 14 amino acids long. The CDR3 is CASSPREGDTEAFF. CDR3 DNA: TGCGCCAGCAGCCCTAGGGAAGGGGACACTGAAGCTTTCTTT. Drawing the rest from reference TRBV5-1 and TRBJ1-1, the complete variable domain is KAGVTQTPRYLIKTRGQQVTLSCSPISGHRSVSWYQQTPGQGLQFLFEYFSETQRNKGNFPGRFSGRQFSNSRSEMNVSTLELGDSALYLCASSPREGDTEAFFGQGTRLTVV.

The table lists this clonotype with a few counts. DNA for the CDR3: TGTGCCAGTAGTATAGTACCCGGTGCGGGTTCACCCCTCCACTTT. This translates into CASSIVPGAGSPLHF. This sequence joins TRBV19 and TRBJ1-6; D is unclear. V lost 1 base to trimming and J lost 9 bases, with 13 bases between them. This CDR3 comprises 15 residues. Germline values: CDR1 LNHDA, CDR2 SQIVND (reference sequence). The complete variable domain, with remaining parts taken from reference TRBV19 and TRBJ1-6, reads DGGITQSPKYLFRKEGQNVTLSCEQNLNHDAMYWYRQDPGQGLRLIYYSQIVNDFQKGDIAEGYSVSREKKESFPLTVTSAQKNPTAFYLCASSIVPGAGSPLHFGNGTRLTVT.

This chain connects TRBV19 to TRBJ1-1, with TRBD1 matching 7 bases. The CDR3 extends over 12 amino acids. Germline V gives CDR1 LNHDA, CDR2 SQIVND (reference sequence). V lost 10 bases and J lost 5; bases outside the gene matches: 7. CDR3 bases: TGTGCCACCCATGACAGGGTAACTGAAGCTTTCTTT. Translating gives CATHDRVTEAFF. Drawing the rest from reference TRBV19 and TRBJ1-1, the complete variable domain is DGGITQSPKYLFRKEGQNVTLSCEQNLNHDAMYWYRQDPGQGLRLIYYSQIVNDFQKGDIAEGYSVSREKKESFPLTVTSAQKNPTAFYLCATHDRVTEAFFGQGTRLTVV.

This clonotype has just a few counts. CDR3 bases: TGTGCCAGCACCTCGGGGCAGATCTCCTACGAGCAGTACTTC. Translating it yields CASTSGQISYEQYF. The J gene is TRBJ2-7, the V gene TRBV12-3 or TRBV12-4, with D perhaps assigned TRBD1 or TRBD2 (5 bases each). The CDR3 length is 14 residues. The V end lost 7 bases, the J end lost 0 bases, and 13 bases lay between the germline ends.

This clonotype was counted at least ten times. V and J are TRBV11-2 and TRBJ2-2, with TRBD2 matching over 9 bases. Germline V gives CDR1 SGHAT, CDR2 FQNNGV. The CDR3 has 16 amino acids. With V trimmed by 7 bases and J by 4 bases, 10 bases remained unmatched. The CDR3 DNA follows: TGTGCCAGCAATCAAGGGAGCGGGGGGTCCACCGGGGAGCTGTTTTTT. Its translation: CASNQGSGGSTGELFF.

The sample holds many counts of this clonotype. The rearrangement links TRBV6-2 or TRBV6-3 to TRBJ2-5; TRBD1 agrees at 10 bases. The CDR3 runs to 14 residues. V lost 7 bases to trimming and J lost 7 bases; unmatched junction nucleotides: 9. Germline V gene sequence: CDR1 MNHEY, CDR2 SVGEGT. CDR3 amino acids: CASTRRGQGGTQYF. The CDR3 nucleotides read TGTGCCAGCACCCGCCGAGGACAGGGGGGGACCCAGTACTTC.

The chain carries TRBV9 and TRBJ2-7, with TRBD2 matching 8 bases. J was trimmed by 7 bases and V by 7 bases; bases with no gene match: 19. The length of the CDR3 is 16 residues. The germline CDR1 and CDR2 sequences are SGDLS and YYNGEE. In DNA form, the CDR3 reads TGTGCCAGCTTAGCGGGACCGGCCCCCTTGGCCAGGGAGCAGTACTTC. Its protein product is CASLAGPAPLAREQYF.

This clonotype was seen just once. A read error may be the cause here, since a much bigger clone is one base away. Without the conserved terminal phenylalanine or tryptophan, this CDR3 likely stems from a read error. The genes are TRBV9 and TRBJ2-2; D gene ambiguous. The CDR3 loop spans 15 amino acids. CDR1 and CDR2 from the germline V gene are SGDLS and YYNGEE. Trimming removed 0 bases from V and 6 bases from J, with 12 bases in between. The CDR3 DNA follows: TGTGCCAGCAGCGTAGTGCCAGCAGGTCCCGGGGAGCTGTTTTTG. Translation gives CASSVVPAGPGELFL.

The chain uses TRBV6-1 and TRBJ2-7; D might be TRBD1 (6 bases). CDR1 and CDR2 from the germline V gene are MNHNS and SASEGT. The CDR3 totals 12 residues. CDR3 nucleotides: TGTCCCGGGACACGGAACTCCTACGAGCAGTACTTC. Protein product: CPGTRNSYEQYF.

The chain combines TRBV5-4 with TRBJ1-5, with D possibly TRBD1 on 5 matching bases. The CDR3 is 16 residues long. CDR1 is SGHNT and CDR2 is YYREEE in the germline V gene (reference sequence). V lost 0 bases and J 5 bases, leaving 15 bases between the germline ends. Here the CDR3 DNA reads TGTGCCAGCAGCTTGGACGGGGGGAGAGTTGATCAGCCCCAGCATTTT. Translated: CASSLDGGRVDQPQHF.

This clonotype was seen ten or more times. The chain carries TRBV15 and TRBJ2-5, with a possible D match to TRBD1 (6 bases). V was cut by 1 base and J by 2 bases, with 11 bases left in between. Germline lookup yields CDR1 LNHNV and CDR2 YYDKDF (reference sequence). The length of the CDR3 is 15 residues. Here the CDR3 DNA reads TGTGCCACCAGCAGAGCGAGGCAGGGGCAAGAGACCCAGTACTTC. Residues: CATSRARQGQETQYF. Variable domain in full (rest from reference TRBV15 and TRBJ2-5): DAMVIQNPRYQVTQFGKPVTLSCSQTLNHNVMYWYQQKSSQAPKLLFHYYDKDFNNEADTPDNFQSRRPNTSFCFLDIRSPGLGDTAMYLCATSRARQGQETQYFGPGTRLLVL.

This clonotype was counted at least ten times. The chain links TRBV29-1 to TRBJ1-3; the D gene is possibly TRBD1 (5 bases). The CDR3 has 13 amino acids. Germline V lookup: CDR1 SQVTM, CDR2 ANQGSEA. The germline V and J ends were trimmed by 4 bases and 4 bases, with 11 bases remaining between them. CDR3 amino acids: CSVVDRRGNTIYF. The CDR3 nucleotides read TGCAGCGTTGTTGACAGACGCGGAAACACCATATATTTT.

This clonotype was seen more than once but under ten times. V usage is TRBV20-1 and J usage is TRBJ1-2, with TRBD1 matching 11 bases. This CDR3 is 13 amino acids long. V trimming: 7 bases; J trimming: 8 bases; junction bases outside the gene matches: 9. Germline V gene data show CDR1 as DFQATT and CDR2 as SNEGSKA (reference sequence). CDR3 protein: CSVLDRGLGGYTF. For the CDR3, the DNA is TGCAGTGTTCTGGACAGGGGGCTGGGCGGCTACACCTTC.

This clonotype was counted at least ten times. This sequence joins TRBV6-1 and TRBJ2-7, with TRBD2 matching 9 bases. Germline V gene data show CDR1 as MNHNS and CDR2 as SASEGT. The CDR3 has 14 amino acids. V dropped 7 bases and J dropped 4; count of bases not matched to a gene: 8. The CDR3 bases are TGTGCCAGCAACGGTGATAGCGGGAGTTACGAGCAGTACTTC. Translation: CASNGDSGSYEQYF.

This clonotype was seen repeatedly, ten times or more. This chain joins TRBV27 and TRBJ1-2, with D possibly matching TRBD1 (5 bases). The germline CDR1 and CDR2 sequences are MNHEY and SMNVEV (reference sequence). This CDR3 has 13 residues. Trimming took 7 bases from V and 4 from J, leaving 13 bases between them. The CDR3 region has the DNA TGTGCCAGCACGCAGGGTGGGAGCTATGGCTACACCTTC. It yields the protein CASTQGGSYGYTF.

This clonotype was counted many times. V gene TRBV20-1 combines with J gene TRBJ1-2; D is perhaps TRBD1 (6 bases). Trimming left V 6 bases short and J 2 bases short, with 19 bases between. This CDR3 contains 15 residues. Germline V gene sequence: CDR1 DFQATT, CDR2 SNEGSKA (reference sequence). The DNA for the CDR3 is TGCAGTGCACGCGGTACGGGGGGCGAAAACTATGGCTACACCTTC. Translation: CSARGTGGENYGYTF.

This sequence joins TRBV27 and TRBJ1-2; TRBD1 is a possible D gene (5 bases). CDR1 is MNHEY and CDR2 is SMNVEV in the germline V gene (reference sequence). The CDR3 totals 13 residues. V lost 3 bases and J 2 bases, leaving 7 bases between the germline ends. CDR3 sequence: CASSFGANYGYTF. The CDR3 bases are TGTGCCAGCAGTTTTGGGGCGAACTATGGCTACACCTTC.

In its sample, this clonotype was seen a few times. The chain is built from TRBV29-1 and TRBJ2-7; D gene ambiguous. Germline lookup yields CDR1 SQVTM and CDR2 ANQGSEA. There are 13 residues in the CDR3. The V gene lost 7 bases and the J gene lost 0 bases, with 13 bases spanning the gap. CDR3 sequence: CSALNLFSYEQYF. In DNA form, the CDR3 reads TGCAGCGCTTTAAACCTATTCTCCTACGAGCAGTACTTC.

This clonotype was seen repeatedly, ten times or more. This rearrangement joins TRBV28 to TRBJ1-6, with D possibly TRBD1 on 5 matching bases. This CDR3 spans 13 amino acids. With 4 bases removed from V and 5 bases from J, the gap between germline ends came to 6 bases. Germline CDR1 reads MDHEN; CDR2 reads SYDVKM. CDR3 sequence reads: CASSWGNNSPLHF. The CDR3 nucleotides read TGTGCCAGCAGTTGGGGGAATAATTCACCCCTCCACTTT.

This chain links TRBV6-1 with TRBJ1-5; D might be TRBD1 (5 bases). Germline V gene data show CDR1 as MNHNS and CDR2 as SASEGT. Trimming took 2 bases from V and 6 from J, leaving 14 bases between them. The CDR3 runs 15 residues. In DNA, the CDR3 is TGTGCCAGCAGTGAACAGGGAGTAGTTTTTCAGCCCCAGCATTTT. It is translated as CASSEQGVVFQPQHF.

V gene TRBV5-5 combines with J gene TRBJ1-5; TRBD1 aligns across 10 bases. Germline values: CDR1 SGHKS, CDR2 YYEKEE (reference sequence). The CDR3 contains 14 residues. The V segment lost 4 bases and the J segment 7 bases; nucleotides outside the gene matches: 5. The CDR3 here is CASSMGQGRQPQHF. Written as DNA, the CDR3 is TGTGCCAGCAGCATGGGACAGGGGAGACAGCCCCAGCATTTT.